Presented here are 18 T cell receptor beta chains from one specimen sequenced in a study of blood T cell repertoires in COVID-19 (dated by TCRdb to about 2020). Libraries were prepared through the immunoSEQ multiplex PCR assay. What TCRdb holds here is the immuneACCESS table cut down to in-frame rearrangements. Part of the clones is not present; checked against another copy, under half of the missing clones reflect an unresolved V gene, and the others are unexplained. Counted in this sample were 150,000 or so clones; nearly 70% of them appeared once. 1.9% of the sample is held by the ten biggest clonotypes. Sequenced input: peripheral blood. The receptors were sampled from a woman in her seventies with acute or convalescent COVID-19.

J is TRBJ1-2 and V is TRBV6-5, with D uncertain. Germline V gives CDR1 MNHEY, CDR2 SVGAGI. The V end was cut by 6 bases, the J end by 4 bases, with 15 bases between. The CDR3 extends over 14 amino acids. In nucleotides, the CDR3 is TGTGCCAGCAGGCGAATCGGGTCGGGCTATGGCTACACCTTC. Translating gives CASRRIGSGYGYTF.

The rearrangement joins TRBV5-1 to TRBJ2-7; weak D call: TRBD1 (6 bases). The germline CDR1 and CDR2 sequences are SGHRS and YFSETQ. With 4 bases removed from V and 5 bases from J, the gap between germline ends came to 13 bases. This CDR3 has 13 residues. The CDR3 DNA reads TGCGCCAGCAGCCCACAGGGAGTCCACGAGCAGTACTTC. Translated: CASSPQGVHEQYF. Full variable domain (missing parts from reference TRBV5-1 and TRBJ2-7): KAGVTQTPRYLIKTRGQQVTLSCSPISGHRSVSWYQQTPGQGLQFLFEYFSETQRNKGNFPGRFSGRQFSNSRSEMNVSTLELGDSALYLCASSPQGVHEQYFGPGTRLTVT.

This clone came up a few times. The J gene is TRBJ2-7, the V gene TRBV18, with 7 bases that match TRBD2. The V gene's germline CDR1 is KGHSH and CDR2 LQKENI. The V gene end was trimmed by 6 bases and the J gene end by 2 bases; junction bases not matched to a gene: 7. CDR3 length: 14 amino acids. CDR3 nucleotide sequence: TGTGCCAGCTCCCAAACTAGCGTCCCCTACGAGCAGTACTTC. Encoded protein: CASSQTSVPYEQYF.

The rearrangement links TRBV2 to TRBJ1-2; a possible D gene is TRBD1 (6 bases). The CDR3 contains 14 residues. The V and J ends lost 3 bases and 8 bases respectively, with 16 bases between them. Per the germline V gene, CDR1 is SNHLY and CDR2 is FYNNEI. CDR3 nucleotides: TGTGCCAGCAGTGATGCGGGGGCAATCTGGGGCTACACCTTC. Protein product: CASSDAGAIWGYTF.

CDR3: CASSLEANSYEQYF. Written as DNA, the CDR3 is TGTGCCAGCAGCTTAGAAGCGAATTCCTACGAGCAGTACTTC. The V and J genes are TRBV7-3 and TRBJ2-7, with unresolved D. The CDR3 has 14 amino acids. Trimming left V 2 bases short and J 1 base short, with 9 bases between. From germline, CDR1 is SGHTA and CDR2 FQGTGA.

This clone came up a few times. The gene calls are TRBV6-2 or TRBV6-3 and TRBJ1-5; possible D gene TRBD1, 5 bases. V was cut by 4 bases and J by 7 bases, with 14 bases left in between. The CDR3 covers 14 residues. Germline V gene lookup returns CDR1 MNHEY and CDR2 SVGEGT. For the CDR3, the DNA is TGTGCCAGCAGTTGGCCCCCCCCAGGGCAGCCCCAGCATTTT. This sequence encodes CASSWPPPGQPQHF.

The table lists this clone with many counts. The chain employs TRBV10-1 and TRBJ1-2; weak D call: TRBD1 (6 bases). Trimming shortened V by 0 bases and J by 7 bases, and 9 bases separated the two germline ends. Germline-derived CDR1 and CDR2 are WNHNN and SYGVQD (reference sequence). CDR3 length equals 13 residues. The CDR3 reads CASSESGAVGYTF. The CDR3 DNA reads TGCGCCAGCAGTGAGTCGGGGGCAGTTGGCTACACCTTC.

V is TRBV19 and J is TRBJ1-1; TRBD1 matches 7 bases. From germline, CDR1 is LNHDA and CDR2 SQIVND (reference sequence). The J segment lost 6 bases and the V segment lost 5 bases, leaving 0 bases of the junction unmatched. This CDR3 is built from 11 residues. CDR3 DNA: TGTGCCAGTAGTGGGACAGCTGAAGCTTTCTTT. It encodes CASSGTAEAFF.

This clone has only a few counts. The chain couples TRBV6-5 to TRBJ2-1; D is undetermined. V was clipped by 4 bases and J by 10 bases, with 8 bases between them. Germline CDR1 reads MNHEY; CDR2 reads SVGAGI. The CDR3 runs 11 residues. The CDR3 nucleotides read TGTGCCAGCAGTTTAGCTAGGGAGCAGTTCTTC. Amino acid sequence: CASSLAREQFF.

This chain joins TRBV11-2 and TRBJ2-3; D is unclear. The V and J ends lost 1 base and 2 bases respectively, with 10 bases between them. The germline V gene has CDR1 SGHAT and CDR2 FQNNGV. The CDR3 loop spans 15 amino acids. The CDR3 spells CASSLAGYNTDTQYF. The CDR3 coding sequence is TGTGCCAGCAGCTTAGCGGGTTACAACACAGATACGCAGTATTTT.

The chain joins TRBV3-1 (or the pseudogene TRBV3-2) to TRBJ1-4, with D uncertain. The germline CDR1 and CDR2 sequences are LGHDT and YNNKEL (reference sequence). The ends were cut back, 4 bases at V and 3 bases at J, with 9 bases in the middle. The CDR3 runs to 14 residues. This CDR3 reads CASSPHSANEKLFF. The CDR3 nucleotides are TGTGCCAGCAGCCCCCACAGTGCTAATGAAAAACTGTTTTTT.

This clone was detected many times. V gene TRBV25-1 combines with J gene TRBJ1-6; D perhaps matches TRBD1 (6 bases). The CDR3 covers 16 residues. The V end was cut by 5 bases, the J end by 10 bases, with 21 bases between. Germline loops: CDR1 MGHDK, CDR2 SYGVNS. The CDR3 reads CASSSRGGSGDSPLHF. Written as DNA, the CDR3 is TGTGCCAGCAGTTCCCGAGGGGGGAGCGGGGACTCACCCCTCCACTTT.

This clone was detected a few times. The chain has TRBV10-3 and TRBJ2-3; a possible D gene is TRBD1 (5 bases). Germline loops: CDR1 ENHRY, CDR2 SYGVKD. There are 14 residues in the CDR3. Trimming took off 5 bases at V and 2 bases at J, with 11 bases between the two ends. The CDR3 bases are TGTGCCATCAGTCATAAGGGGTACACAGATACGCAGTATTTT. Protein sequence: CAISHKGYTDTQYF.

V is TRBV4-1 and J is TRBJ2-7; 10 positions match TRBD1. The J segment lost 0 bases and the V segment lost 3 bases, leaving 5 bases of the junction unmatched. CDR3 length equals 16 residues. Per the germline V gene, CDR1 is MGHRA and CDR2 is YSYEKL. DNA of the CDR3: TGCGCCAGCAGCCAGACAGGGGGCAAACTCTCCTACGAGCAGTACTTC. Translating it yields CASSQTGGKLSYEQYF.

The rearrangement joins TRBV19 to TRBJ2-1; 8 bases are a match to TRBD2. The CDR3 totals 16 residues. V shed 4 bases, J shed 15 bases, and the junction held 20 bases outside the gene matches. The V gene's germline CDR1 is LNHDA and CDR2 SQIVND (reference sequence). The CDR3 DNA reads TGTGCCAGTAGTAAAAAGGGTGTTTTAGGTAGCGGGACACGGTTCTTC. It translates to CASSKKGVLGSGTRFF. Full variable domain (remainder filled in from reference TRBV19 and TRBJ2-1): DGGITQSPKYLFRKEGQNVTLSCEQNLNHDAMYWYRQDPGQGLRLIYYSQIVNDFQKGDIAEGYSVSREKKESFPLTVTSAQKNPTAFYLCASSKKGVLGSGTRFFGPGTRLTVL.

The gene calls are TRBV6-6 and TRBJ2-7, with TRBD1 matching over 9 bases. The CDR3 runs to 16 residues. Germline lookup yields CDR1 MNHNY and CDR2 SVGAGI (reference sequence). V shed 4 bases, J shed 6 bases, and the junction held 13 bases outside the gene matches. CDR3 loop: CASSWTGDLNWSEQYF. The CDR3 DNA sequence: TGTGCCAGCAGTTGGACAGGGGATTTGAACTGGAGCGAGCAGTACTTC.

The rearrangement links TRBV12-5 to TRBJ2-7; 12 nucleotides match TRBD2. V shed 6 bases, J shed 4 bases, and the junction held 4 bases outside the gene matches. CDR1 is LGHNT, CDR2 FRNRAP, per germline. The CDR3 loop spans 14 amino acids. CDR3 DNA sequence: TGTGCTAGTGGCCTAGCGGGGGGGCCTTACGAGCAGTACTTC. Amino acid sequence: CASGLAGGPYEQYF.

This rearrangement joins TRBV5-4 to TRBJ2-7; 12 bases line up with TRBD2. This CDR3 has 15 amino acids. Germline V gene sequence: CDR1 SGHNT, CDR2 YYREEE (reference sequence). J was trimmed by 5 bases and V by 4 bases; bases with no gene match: 7. CDR3 sequence: CASSPMGLAGDEQYF. For the CDR3, the DNA is TGTGCCAGCAGCCCTATGGGACTAGCGGGCGACGAGCAGTACTTC.